These 31 T cell receptor beta chains were sequenced from one sample in a study of cytomegalovirus exposure and HLA in healthy donors. With 60 Vbeta and 13 Jbeta primers, the PCR was carried out. The table came from immunoSEQ multiplex PCR; TCRdb's copy has only in-frame clones and leaves some out. Of 100,000 to 150,000 clones listed, approximately 74% are singletons. The sequencing sample was made of PBMCs. The source is a man aged 35-49 years in good health and CMV-seropositive.

The V and J genes are TRBV7-6 and TRBJ2-7, with D tentatively TRBD1 (5 bases). The V end was cut by 0 bases, the J end by 6 bases, with 12 bases between. This CDR3 contains 14 residues. Germline-derived CDR1 and CDR2 are SGHVS and FNYEAQ. The CDR3 nucleotides are TGTGCCAGCAGCTTAGCACTTCAGGGTAGCGAGCAGTACTTC. This codes for CASSLALQGSEQYF.

This rearrangement joins TRBV7-9 to TRBJ1-2; D may be TRBD1 (5 bases). Germline V gives CDR1 SEHNR, CDR2 FQNEAQ (reference sequence). The V end lost 1 base, the J end lost 6 bases, and 9 bases lay between the germline ends. The CDR3 consists of 13 residues. The CDR3 is CASSLGVGDGYTF. The CDR3 nucleotides are TGTGCCAGCAGCTTAGGGGTAGGGGATGGCTACACCTTC.

The chain employs TRBV6-5 and TRBJ2-7; D gene uncertain. Trimming shortened V by 4 bases and J by 3 bases, and 7 bases separated the two germline ends. There are 12 residues in the CDR3. Germline V lookup: CDR1 MNHEY, CDR2 SVGAGI. The CDR3 sequence: CASSSTLYEQYF. DNA of the CDR3: TGTGCCAGCAGTTCCACTCTCTACGAGCAGTACTTC.

This clone has a handful of counts. The chain links TRBV5-4 to TRBJ2-3, with TRBD2 matching 7 bases. The germline V gene has CDR1 SGHNT and CDR2 YYREEE (reference sequence). V lost 4 bases and J lost 2; bases outside the gene matches: 10. There are 16 residues in the CDR3. The CDR3 DNA reads as TGTGCCAGCAGCCGAGGGTCGGGGGGAAACACAGATACGCAGTATTTT. Translation: CASSRGSGGNTDTQYF. The complete variable domain, with remaining parts taken from reference TRBV5-4 and TRBJ2-3, reads ETGVTQSPTHLIKTRGQQVTLRCSSQSGHNTVSWYQQALGQGPQFIFQYYREEENGRGNFPPRFSGLQFPNYSSELNVNALELDDSALYLCASSRGSGGNTDTQYFGPGTRLTVL.

The J gene is TRBJ1-2, the V gene TRBV7-6; 9 positions agree with TRBD1. The CDR3 length is 14 residues. V lost 4 bases and J lost 4; bases outside the gene matches: 4. Germline V gene lookup returns CDR1 SGHVS and CDR2 FNYEAQ. The chain's CDR3 is CASSSQGQGYGYTF. CDR3 nucleotide sequence: TGTGCCAGCAGCTCTCAGGGACAGGGCTATGGCTACACCTTC.

The chain's CDR3 is CAISGGQGRSLGTEAFF. The CDR3, as DNA: TGTGCCATCAGTGGAGGACAGGGTAGATCTCTGGGCACTGAAGCTTTCTTT. The chain couples TRBV10-3 to TRBJ1-1, with TRBD1 identical over 8 bases. The CDR3 is 17 amino acids. V gave up 4 bases and J gave up 4 bases; unmatched junction bases: 14. The germline gives CDR1 ENHRY, CDR2 SYGVKD.

The V call is TRBV15, the J call TRBJ2-5; 9 bases align to TRBD2. The CDR3 contains 16 residues. The V and J ends lost 4 bases and 5 bases, in that order; junction bases with no gene match: 11. Germline lookup yields CDR1 LNHNV and CDR2 YYDKDF (reference sequence). The DNA of the CDR3 is TGTGCCACCAGCATGACGTCTAGCGGGGCCCCGGAGACCCAGTACTTC. Amino acids: CATSMTSSGAPETQYF.

This clone was recorded a few times. This rearrangement joins TRBV13 to TRBJ2-5; tentatively, D is TRBD1 (5 bases). Trimming pared 1 base from V and 4 bases from J, leaving 13 bases between. This CDR3 is 15 amino acids long. CDR1 and CDR2 from the germline V gene are PRHDT and FYEKMQ (reference sequence). The CDR3 protein is CASSLAVQGRETQYF. CDR3 nucleotides: TGTGCCAGCAGCTTAGCCGTTCAGGGTCGAGAGACCCAGTACTTC.

This clone was seen more than once but under ten times. V usage is TRBV9 and J usage is TRBJ1-2; perhaps TRBD1 as D (6 bases). The CDR3 covers 13 residues. Germline CDR1 is SGDLS and CDR2 is YYNGEE. V gave up 3 bases and J gave up 6 bases, with 12 bases separating them. This CDR3 reads CASSEGGANGYTF. The CDR3 nucleotides are TGTGCCAGCAGCGAGGGGGGGGCGAATGGCTACACCTTC. The whole variable domain, remainder taken from reference TRBV9 and TRBJ1-2, is DSGVTQTPKHLITATGQRVTLRCSPRSGDLSVYWYQQSLDQGLQFLIQYYNGEERAKGNILERFSAQQFPDLHSELNLSSLELGDSALYFCASSEGGANGYTFGSGTRLTVV.

This rearrangement joins TRBV28 to TRBJ1-5; D remains ambiguous. Germline loops: CDR1 MDHEN, CDR2 SYDVKM. The V gene lost 6 bases and the J gene lost 16 bases, with 16 bases spanning the gap. The CDR3 has 11 residues. CDR3 coding DNA: TGTGCCAGCAGCCTGTCGGGTCGTCAACATTTT. It encodes CASSLSGRQHF.

This chain uses TRBV29-1 with TRBJ2-7, with 7 nucleotides matching TRBD1. The CDR3 totals 12 residues. J lost 7 bases, V lost 6 bases, and 9 bases had no gene match. CDR1 SQVTM and CDR2 ANQGSEA come from the germline V gene. The CDR3 loop is CSVQGPQAEQYF. The CDR3 coding sequence is TGCAGCGTACAGGGGCCCCAAGCTGAGCAGTACTTC.

This clone showed up just a few times. This chain connects TRBV9 to TRBJ1-2; the D gene is possibly TRBD1 (5 bases). The CDR3 is 11 amino acids. The germline CDR1 and CDR2 sequences are SGDLS and YYNGEE. The ends were cut back, 4 bases at V and 8 bases at J, with 9 bases in the middle. This CDR3 reads CASSRGEGYTF. The DNA for the CDR3 is TGTGCCAGCAGCCGGGGGGAGGGCTACACCTTC.

The chain couples TRBV19 to TRBJ1-1, with D perhaps matching TRBD1 (6 bases). V was cut by 7 bases and J by 4 bases, with 19 bases left in between. The CDR3 has 15 amino acids. CDR1 and CDR2 (germline): LNHDA, SQIVND (reference sequence). The CDR3 sequence is CASISRGGRVTEAFF. CDR3 sequence (DNA): TGTGCCAGTATATCCCGGGGGGGGCGCGTCACTGAAGCTTTCTTT.

This clone was seen a few times. V is TRBV19 and J is TRBJ1-1; TRBD1 might be the D (6 bases). The CDR3 loop spans 15 amino acids. The germline CDR1 and CDR2 sequences are LNHDA and SQIVND (reference sequence). Between the trimmed V and J ends, which lost 4 bases and 1 base, there was a span of 13 bases. The CDR3 coding sequence is TGTGCCAGTAGTAAGAGAGCCAGGGGGAACACTGAAGCTTTCTTT. This codes for CASSKRARGNTEAFF.

Points on this clone: Relative to the germline gene, one junction end is altered; a read error may explain this. This chain links TRBV7-7 with TRBJ2-3; tentative D call: TRBD2 (5 bases). CDR3 length: 14 amino acids. Germline V gene sequence: CDR1 SSHAT, CDR2 FNYEAQ (reference sequence). The CDR3 coding sequence is TGTGCTAGCAGCTTAACTAGGATGAGTGATACGCAGTATTTT. Its protein product is CASSLTRMSDTQYF.

CDR3 protein: CASSFGQGRYEQYF. CDR3 nucleotide sequence: TGTGCCAGCAGTTTTGGACAGGGTAGGTACGAGCAGTACTTC. The J gene is TRBJ2-7, the V gene TRBV27; TRBD1 matches at 8 bases. The CDR3 totals 14 residues. V dropped 3 bases and J dropped 4; count of bases not matched to a gene: 5. From germline, CDR1 is MNHEY and CDR2 SMNVEV (reference sequence).

V is TRBV5-1 and J is TRBJ2-7; 15 bases align to TRBD2. CDR1 is SGHRS and CDR2 is YFSETQ in the germline V gene. V shed 5 bases and J 5 bases; nucleotides not matched to a gene: 8. This CDR3 comprises 16 residues. The CDR3 loop is CASRTGTSGRRDEQYF. The DNA for the CDR3 is TGCGCCAGCAGGACCGGGACTAGCGGGAGGAGGGACGAGCAGTACTTC. The full variable domain, in which reference TRBV5-1 and TRBJ2-7 provide the parts outside the CDR3, is KAGVTQTPRYLIKTRGQQVTLSCSPISGHRSVSWYQQTPGQGLQFLFEYFSETQRNKGNFPGRFSGRQFSNSRSEMNVSTLELGDSALYLCASRTGTSGRRDEQYFGPGTRLTVT.

In this sample, this clone turned up a few times. At one of its ends the junction is not consistent with the germline gene, which may arise from a read error. The chain links TRBV7-9 to TRBJ2-5; 9 nucleotides align to TRBD1. CDR3 length: 16 residues. Per germline, CDR1 SEHNR and CDR2 FQNEAQ (reference sequence). The CDR3 region is CSSSWGQGGGKETQYF. The CDR3 DNA is TGTTCCAGCAGCTGGGGACAGGGAGGTGGGAAAGAGACCCAGTACTTC.

The V and J genes are TRBV18 and TRBJ2-5; the match to TRBD2 covers 9 bases. V shed 0 bases and J 0 bases; nucleotides not matched to a gene: 5. The CDR3 has 17 residues. Germline CDR1 KGHSH, CDR2 LQKENI. CDR3 nucleotides: TGTGCCAGCTCACCACCAAGAACTAGCGGGTACCAAGAGACCCAGTACTTC. The encoded protein is CASSPPRTSGYQETQYF. The full variable domain, in which reference TRBV18 and TRBJ2-5 provide the parts outside the CDR3, is NAGVMQNPRHLVRRRGQEARLRCSPMKGHSHVYWYRQLPEEGLKFMVYLQKENIIDESGMPKERFSAEFPKEGPSILRIQQVVRGDSAAYFCASSPPRTSGYQETQYFGPGTRLLVL.

This chain uses TRBV13 with TRBJ2-7; D is possibly TRBD1 (6 bases). The length of the CDR3 is 11 residues. Looked up from germline, CDR1 is PRHDT and CDR2 is FYEKMQ (reference sequence). V was shortened by 8 bases and J by 3 bases, with 8 bases between the two germline ends. The CDR3 reads CASGGLYEQYF. The CDR3 bases are TGTGCCAGCGGGGGCCTCTACGAGCAGTACTTC.

The CDR3, as DNA: TGTGCCAGCAGCGACCGGGACAGGGGTTGGAATCAGCCCCAGCATTTT. Protein: CASSDRDRGWNQPQHF. This chain connects TRBV7-2 to TRBJ1-5; 10 bases agree with TRBD1. This CDR3 has 16 residues. After removal of 5 bases from V and 4 bases from J, the junction contained 8 bases not matched to a gene. CDR1 is SGHTA, CDR2 FQGNSA, per germline. The whole variable domain, filled in from reference TRBV7-2 and TRBJ1-5, reads GAGVSQSPSNKVTEKGKDVELRCDPISGHTALYWYRQSLGQGLEFLIYFQGNSAPDKSGLPSDRFSAERTGGSVSTLTIQRTQQEDSAVYLCASSDRDRGWNQPQHFGDGTRLSIL.

The rearrangement uses TRBV27 and TRBJ2-1, with 9 bases aligning to TRBD1. The CDR3 has 15 amino acids. V lost 7 bases to trimming and J lost 4 bases; unmatched junction nucleotides: 8. Germline V gene data show CDR1 as MNHEY and CDR2 as SMNVEV (reference sequence). The CDR3 bases are TGTGCCAGCACTTCCTTACAGGGGGCTTACAATGAGCAGTTCTTC. Amino acid sequence: CASTSLQGAYNEQFF.

Notes on this clone: Other DNA variants within this sample encode the same CDR3. This chain links TRBV5-1 with TRBJ1-6; a weak D match, TRBD1 (5 bases). The CDR3 is made up of 14 amino acids. Trimming removed 0 bases from V and 10 bases from J, with 11 bases in between. CDR1 is SGHRS and CDR2 is YFSETQ in the germline V gene. This CDR3 is CASSLAGRGSPLHF. As DNA, the CDR3 is TGCGCCAGCAGCTTGGCGGGGAGGGGATCACCCCTCCACTTT.

The chain combines TRBV5-6 with TRBJ1-1, with TRBD1 as a possible D gene (6 bases). The CDR3 is made up of 14 amino acids. Trimming left V 2 bases short and J 11 bases short, with 19 bases between. Germline assignment: CDR1 SGHDT and CDR2 YYEEEE. The DNA for the CDR3 is TGTGCCAGCAGCTTAAACGCACAGGGACCGGCGGCTTTCTTT. Translation gives CASSLNAQGPAAFF.

The CDR3 here is CASSPTLNGGINYGYTF. For the CDR3, the DNA is TGTGCCAGCTCACCTACCTTGAACGGGGGAATCAACTATGGCTACACCTTC. The chain joins TRBV18 to TRBJ1-2; TRBD1 might be the D (5 bases). The CDR3 extends over 17 amino acids. V was shortened by 3 bases and J by 2 bases, with 19 bases between the two germline ends. Germline CDR1 and CDR2: KGHSH and LQKENI.

CDR3 in amino acids: CASSLTGGTEAFF. DNA for the CDR3: TGTGCCAGCAGCCTCACAGGGGGTACTGAAGCTTTCTTT. The V call is TRBV9, the J call TRBJ1-1; 8 bases are shared with TRBD1. With 4 bases clipped from V and 5 bases from J, the junction kept 4 bases outside the gene matches. The CDR3 has 13 residues. Germline loops: CDR1 SGDLS, CDR2 YYNGEE.

In its sample, this clone was seen many times. This rearrangement joins TRBV6-5 to TRBJ1-1; perhaps TRBD1 as D (5 bases). Germline V lookup: CDR1 MNHEY, CDR2 SVGAGI. The ends were cut back, 5 bases at V and 5 bases at J, with 12 bases in the middle. This CDR3 contains 13 residues. In DNA, the CDR3 is TGTGCCAGCAGTATTCAGGGTAGAACTGAAGCTTTCTTT. This encodes CASSIQGRTEAFF.

This clone was recorded only once. The chain carries TRBV6-5 and TRBJ1-2; 7 positions agree with TRBD1. J was trimmed by 2 bases and V by 6 bases; bases with no gene match: 9. Germline V gene sequence: CDR1 MNHEY, CDR2 SVGAGI. The CDR3 totals 15 residues. The CDR3 loop is CASRRQGYTNYGYTF. The CDR3 DNA reads TGTGCCAGCAGGCGACAGGGTTACACGAACTATGGCTACACCTTC.

V gene TRBV14 combines with J gene TRBJ2-2, with D possibly matching TRBD2 (6 bases). Trimming pared 3 bases from V and 7 bases from J, leaving 12 bases between. CDR3 length: 14 residues. CDR1 SGHDN and CDR2 FVKESK come from the germline V gene. In DNA form, the CDR3 reads TGTGCCAGCAGCCACCGGGACTTTGTCGGGGAGCTGTTTTTT. Protein product: CASSHRDFVGELFF.

The chain carries TRBV7-9 and TRBJ1-5; D not resolved. Germline V CDR1 and CDR2: SEHNR, FQNEAQ (reference sequence). V was shortened by 6 bases and J by 4 bases, with 13 bases between the two germline ends. There are 14 residues in the CDR3. The CDR3 nucleotides are TGTGCCAGCAGTAACTCGAGGGTAAATCAGCCCCAGCATTTT. Residues: CASSNSRVNQPQHF.

The chain links TRBV28 to TRBJ2-3; TRBD2 is a possible D gene (5 bases). Per germline, CDR1 MDHEN and CDR2 SYDVKM. V was trimmed by 5 bases and J by 1 base, leaving 13 bases between them. This CDR3 comprises 15 residues. CDR3 sequence (DNA): TGTGCCAGCAGTACTACGAGGGAAGGCACAGATACGCAGTATTTT. It encodes CASSTTREGTDTQYF.